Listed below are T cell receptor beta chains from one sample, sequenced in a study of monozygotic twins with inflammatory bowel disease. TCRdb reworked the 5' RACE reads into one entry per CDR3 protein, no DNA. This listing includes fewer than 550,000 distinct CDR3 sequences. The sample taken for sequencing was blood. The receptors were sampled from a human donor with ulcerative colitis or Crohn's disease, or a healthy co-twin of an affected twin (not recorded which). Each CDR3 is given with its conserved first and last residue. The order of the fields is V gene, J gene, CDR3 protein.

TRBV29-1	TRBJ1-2	CSVPVGVGGYTF
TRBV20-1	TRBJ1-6	CSARRIRDSPLHF
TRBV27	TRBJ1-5	CASSLGGGFSNQPQHF
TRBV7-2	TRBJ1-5	CASSYSWGGNQPQHF
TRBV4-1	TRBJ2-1	CASSQVGTSGRYNEQFF
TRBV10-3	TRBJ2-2	CAISERQGQKTSTNTGELFF
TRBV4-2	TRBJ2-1	CASSQGTSGGGEEQFF
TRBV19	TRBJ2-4	CASRGKDRGDIQYF
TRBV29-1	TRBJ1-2	CSADSGNYGYTF
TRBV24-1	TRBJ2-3	CATSDSNSPDTQYF
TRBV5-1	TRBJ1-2	CASSGKTGLYGYTF
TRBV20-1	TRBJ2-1	CSAGQGPTYNEQFF
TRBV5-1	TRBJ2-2	CASSIDSSTGELFF
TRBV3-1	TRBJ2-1	CASSRTFRSYNEQFF
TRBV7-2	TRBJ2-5	CASSLSASGGQETQYF
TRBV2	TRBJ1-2	CASSRLQPGQGKDGYTF
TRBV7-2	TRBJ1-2	CASSSDTNYGYTF
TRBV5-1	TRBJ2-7	CASSLEGTYEQYF
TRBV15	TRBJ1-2	CATSPRGDHYGYTF
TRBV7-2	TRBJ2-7	CASSVSGISSYEQYF
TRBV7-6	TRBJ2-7	CASSFPTGDSYEQYF
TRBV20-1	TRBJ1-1	CSANADGTVNTEAFF
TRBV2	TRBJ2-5	CASTLTGNPETQYF
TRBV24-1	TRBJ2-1	CATSDGGSGNNEQFF
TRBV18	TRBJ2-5	CASSIWTETQYF
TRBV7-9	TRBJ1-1	CASSLFEGSSEAFF
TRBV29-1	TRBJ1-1	CSARQTGERTEAFF
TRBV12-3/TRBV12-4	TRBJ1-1	CASSPRGPGPGGTEAFF
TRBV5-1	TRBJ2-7	CASSPSGDRGEQYF
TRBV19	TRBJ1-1	CASSIIRDRLNTEAFF
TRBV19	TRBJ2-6	CASSVDSGANVLTF
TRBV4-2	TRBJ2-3	CASSQLASGDSLDTDTQYF
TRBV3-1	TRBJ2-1	CASSSSSGPYNEQFF
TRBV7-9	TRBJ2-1	CASSLVRGYNEQFF
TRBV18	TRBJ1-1	CASSPRIVTQEAFF
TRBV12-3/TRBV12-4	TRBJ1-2	CASSPDRGGGYTF
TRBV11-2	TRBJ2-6	CASSPGFGQGASGANVLTF
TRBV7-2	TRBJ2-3	CASSLAGGLDTDTQYF
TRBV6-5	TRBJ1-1	CASRGMGTEAFF
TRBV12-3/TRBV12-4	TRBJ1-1	CASTTRPRVEAFF
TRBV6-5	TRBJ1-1	CASSYLAVGTEAFF
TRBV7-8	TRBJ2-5	CASSLGTLETQYF
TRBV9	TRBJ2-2	CDSSRLMAPGELFF
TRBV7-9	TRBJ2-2	CASSLASTITGELFF